These 24 T cell receptor beta chains were sequenced from one sample in a study of blood T cell repertoires in COVID-19. The table came from immunoSEQ multiplex PCR; TCRdb's copy has only in-frame clones and leaves some out. In the table there are fewer than 100,000 clones, roughly 87% of which are singletons. The specimen sequenced was peripheral blood. These receptors were taken from a man aged 45-65 years with acute or convalescent COVID-19.

Comments on this clone: This same CDR3 is encoded by further DNA sequences in the sample. This CDR3 reads CASSPQGATNEKLFF. In DNA form, the CDR3 reads TGTGCCAGCTCACCCCAGGGGGCTACTAATGAAAAACTGTTTTTT. The chain carries TRBV18 and TRBJ1-4; TRBD1 matches 8 bases. The CDR3 loop spans 15 amino acids. Trimming took 3 bases from V and 2 from J; bases not matched to a gene: 2. The V gene's germline CDR1 is KGHSH and CDR2 LQKENI.

V gene TRBV9 combines with J gene TRBJ1-3, with D unresolved. V was shortened by 0 bases and J by 7 bases, with 8 bases between the two germline ends. The length of the CDR3 is 13 residues. Per germline, CDR1 SGDLS and CDR2 YYNGEE. The CDR3 sequence: CASSVVGGNTIYF. CDR3 in DNA: TGTGCCAGCAGCGTAGTGGGCGGGAACACCATATATTTT.

The chain links TRBV28 to TRBJ2-7; TRBD2 aligns across 8 bases. The CDR3 loop spans 14 amino acids. V lost 6 bases to trimming and J lost 4 bases; unmatched junction nucleotides: 8. Germline V lookup: CDR1 MDHEN, CDR2 SYDVKM. The CDR3 bases are TGTGCCAGCAGGCGCCTGCGGGAGGTATACGAGCAGTACTTC. It translates to CASRRLREVYEQYF.

This chain joins TRBV30 and TRBJ1-5; D gene unclear. V was trimmed by 3 bases and J by 0 bases, leaving 9 bases between them. Germline loops: CDR1 GTSNPN, CDR2 SVGIG (reference sequence). CDR3 length: 14 amino acids. CDR3 in DNA: TGTGCCTGGAGACCGGACTATAGCAATCAGCCCCAGCATTTT. Protein: CAWRPDYSNQPQHF.

The V gene is TRBV5-1, the J gene TRBJ1-2, with 7 positions matching TRBD1. J was trimmed by 8 bases and V by 1 base; bases with no gene match: 5. Per the germline V gene, CDR1 is SGHRS and CDR2 is YFSETQ. The CDR3 extends over 13 amino acids. CDR3: CASSLLRGHGYTF. The CDR3 DNA reads as TGCGCCAGCAGCTTGTTAAGGGGGCACGGCTACACCTTC.

This clone has just one count. V gene TRBV28 combines with J gene TRBJ1-3, with D tentatively TRBD1 (5 bases). With 2 bases removed from V and 4 bases from J, the gap between germline ends came to 15 bases. The CDR3 contains 16 residues. CDR1 is MDHEN, CDR2 SYDVKM, per germline. The CDR3 protein is CASSLNSQGAGNTIYF. As DNA, the CDR3 is TGTGCCAGCAGTTTAAATTCCCAGGGTGCGGGAAACACCATATATTTT.

This clone turned up a few times. This chain links TRBV6-2 or TRBV6-3 with TRBJ2-5; the D is unclear. In germline, CDR1 is MNHEY, CDR2 SVGEGT. Trimming removed 2 bases at V and 1 base at J, with 5 bases between. This CDR3 region has 13 residues. The CDR3 DNA reads as TGTGCCAGCAGTTACGCCAGCCAAGAGACCCAGTACTTC. This translates into CASSYASQETQYF.

The rearrangement joins TRBV5-1 to TRBJ1-1; 10 bases are shared with TRBD1. This CDR3 region has 17 residues. Trimming took 4 bases from V and 0 from J; bases not matched to a gene: 9. Germline values: CDR1 SGHRS, CDR2 YFSETQ. CDR3 sequence reads: CASSKGTGATLNTEAFF. CDR3 nucleotide sequence: TGCGCCAGCAGCAAGGGGACAGGGGCGACTCTGAACACTGAAGCTTTCTTT.

CDR3 loop: CAISTGQLNTEAFF. DNA of the CDR3: TGTGCCATCAGTACAGGACAATTAAACACTGAAGCTTTCTTT. The chain links TRBV10-3 to TRBJ1-1; D possibly corresponds to TRBD1 (5 bases). Germline CDR1 and CDR2: ENHRY and SYGVKD. V was pared by 5 bases and J by 2 bases, with 12 bases between. The CDR3 sequence is 14 residues long.

The chain carries TRBV18 and TRBJ1-1; no clear D gene. The CDR3 consists of 14 residues. Trimming cost V 6 bases and J 4 bases, with 15 bases left between them. Germline V lookup: CDR1 KGHSH, CDR2 LQKENI. CDR3 coding DNA: TGTGCCAGCTCTCCAAGTAAGGGAGGCACTGAAGCTTTCTTT. Its translation is CASSPSKGGTEAFF.

The V and J genes are TRBV3-1 (or the pseudogene TRBV3-2) and TRBJ2-5; 9 positions match TRBD2. Germline CDR1 reads LGHDT; CDR2 reads YNNKEL (reference sequence). The CDR3 covers 17 residues. V was clipped by 4 bases and J by 5 bases; unmatched bases: 14. The DNA for the CDR3 is TGTGCCAGCAGCCCCAAGCGGGAGGTGTGCCCGCGGGAGACCCAGTACTTC. Protein sequence: CASSPKREVCPRETQYF.

Worth noting for this clone: One end of the junction does not line up with germline, which may come from a read error. The chain combines TRBV27 with TRBJ1-3; D is possibly TRBD1 (5 bases). The CDR3 totals 13 residues. The V gene's germline CDR1 is MNHEY and CDR2 SMNVEV (reference sequence). The CDR3 nucleotides are TGTGCCGGCAGTTACCGGGGGGGAAACACCATATATTTT. Residues: CAGSYRGGNTIYF.

This clone has only one observation. The rearrangement uses TRBV28 and TRBJ1-5, with D perhaps matching TRBD1 (5 bases). The germline V gene encodes CDR1 MDHEN and CDR2 SYDVKM. The CDR3 runs 14 residues. V was clipped by 3 bases and J by 5 bases, with 11 bases between them. CDR3 sequence: CASSFPTAYQPQHF. The DNA of the CDR3 is TGTGCCAGCAGTTTCCCGACAGCTTATCAGCCCCAGCATTTT.

The table lists this clone with a count of one. The chain has TRBV27 and TRBJ1-6; D remains ambiguous. This CDR3 comprises 14 residues. Germline values: CDR1 MNHEY, CDR2 SMNVEV (reference sequence). V was pared by 6 bases and J by 10 bases, with 16 bases between. CDR3 protein: CASSHPEGRSPLHF. The DNA of the CDR3 is TGTGCCAGCAGCCACCCGGAGGGTCGATCACCCCTCCACTTT.

The J gene is TRBJ1-2, the V gene TRBV24-1, with TRBD1 identical over 8 bases. V gave up 9 bases and J gave up 6 bases; unmatched junction bases: 8. The CDR3 length is 13 residues. Germline V gives CDR1 KGHDR, CDR2 SFDVKD. CDR3 in amino acids: CATAAGGIHGYTF. CDR3 bases: TGTGCCACCGCGGCAGGGGGCATCCATGGCTACACCTTC.

J is TRBJ2-5 and V is TRBV2; 9 bases are shared with TRBD1. The CDR3 runs to 13 residues. Germline CDR1 is SNHLY and CDR2 is FYNNEI. V lost 6 bases and J lost 6; bases outside the gene matches: 5. The CDR3 DNA sequence: TGTGCCAGCAGGAGGGGACAGGGACAGACCCAGTACTTC. Translation gives CASRRGQGQTQYF.

V gene TRBV5-1 combines with J gene TRBJ1-2, with D perhaps TRBD1 (5 bases). This CDR3 is 13 amino acids long. Germline CDR1 and CDR2: SGHRS and YFSETQ. V lost 0 bases and J 2 bases, leaving 5 bases between the germline ends. CDR3 bases: TGCGCCAGCAGCTTGGACAGGAACTATGGCTACACCTTC. This encodes CASSLDRNYGYTF.

J is TRBJ1-4 and V is TRBV30; D might be TRBD1 (5 bases). There are 12 residues in the CDR3. The V gene lost 1 base and the J gene lost 14 bases, with 14 bases spanning the gap. Germline CDR1 and CDR2: GTSNPN and SVGIG (reference sequence). CDR3 sequence: CAWSEQARRLFF. The CDR3, as DNA: TGTGCCTGGAGTGAACAGGCCCGAAGGCTGTTTTTT.

This clone was observed a few times. This chain links TRBV18 with TRBJ1-1; D possibly corresponds to TRBD1 (6 bases). The CDR3 has 14 amino acids. Trimming took 6 bases from V and 5 from J, leaving 16 bases between them. Germline V lookup: CDR1 KGHSH, CDR2 LQKENI. The CDR3 region is CASSPENRDTEAFF. The CDR3 nucleotides are TGTGCCAGCTCGCCAGAAAACAGGGATACTGAAGCTTTCTTT.

The chain uses TRBV28 and TRBJ1-6, with D tentatively TRBD1 (6 bases). The CDR3 has 13 amino acids. Germline CDR1 MDHEN, CDR2 SYDVKM. Trimming took 4 bases from V and 10 from J, leaving 11 bases between them. CDR3 region: CASSSRQASPLHF. The CDR3 bases are TGTGCCAGCAGTTCACGACAGGCCTCACCCCTCCACTTT.

V gene TRBV5-4 combines with J gene TRBJ2-2, with TRBD1 as a possible D gene (5 bases). V shed 1 base and J shed 4 bases, with 8 bases lying between them. The germline V gene has CDR1 SGHNT and CDR2 YYREEE (reference sequence). The CDR3 sequence is 14 residues long. In DNA form, the CDR3 reads TGTGCCAGCAGCTTGTGGGGCAGCACCGGGGAGCTGTTTTTT. Its protein product is CASSLWGSTGELFF.

This clone was picked up a small number of times. The chain combines TRBV6-5 with TRBJ1-5; 9 positions match TRBD1. The V and J ends lost 7 bases and 1 base, in that order; junction bases with no gene match: 5. The CDR3 extends over 15 amino acids. The V gene's germline CDR1 is MNHEY and CDR2 SVGAGI. The CDR3: CASITGGRSNQPQHF. In nucleotides, the CDR3 is TGTGCCAGCATAACAGGGGGCCGAAGCAATCAGCCCCAGCATTTT.

J is TRBJ1-2 and V is TRBV6-4; D perhaps matches TRBD1 (5 bases). V was trimmed by 3 bases and J by 3 bases, leaving 17 bases between them. The germline gives CDR1 MRHNA, CDR2 SNTAGT. There are 16 residues in the CDR3. The CDR3 nucleotides are TGTGCCAGCAGTGAGGATTGGGGCAGGGTCTACTATGGCTACACCTTC. Translated, it gives CASSEDWGRVYYGYTF.

The chain employs TRBV7-3 and TRBJ2-3, with a possible D match to TRBD1 (6 bases). V lost 2 bases and J lost 6, with 9 bases in between. This CDR3 is built from 13 residues. Germline V gene data show CDR1 as SGHTA and CDR2 as FQGTGA. The CDR3 loop reads CASSLRRGDTQYF. The CDR3, as DNA: TGTGCCAGCAGCTTACGTAGGGGGGATACGCAGTATTTT.